Reported below is one T cell receptor (beta chain). Sequencing used immunoSEQ multiplex PCR; TCRdb keeps in-frame clones, though not all of them. The table records about 340,000 clones, 70% to 90% of them present only once. This specimen comes from a study of blood T cell repertoires in COVID-19. Residents of approximately 25 US areas, aged about 18 to 89 years, made up the participants. Trimming shortened V by 3 bases and J by 0 bases, and 12 bases separated the two germline ends. The germline CDR1 and CDR2 sequences are ENHRY and SYGVKD. The CDR3 sequence is 15 residues long. The clonotype was recovered from a woman in her thirties or forties with acute COVID-19. The specimen sequenced was PBMCs or T cells enriched from blood (not recorded which). The rearrangement uses TRBV10-3 and TRBJ2-7; D unresolved. In DNA, the CDR3 is TGTGCCATCAGTGATTCTTGGTCGAGCTCCTACGAGCAGTACTTC. Its translation is CAISDSWSSSYEQYF.